The 21 T cell receptor beta chains in this list originate from one sample, sequenced in a study of blood T cell repertoires in COVID-19 (dated by TCRdb to 2018 to 2021). Library preparation used the immunoSEQ multiplex PCR assay. The immuneACCESS repertoire file appears here via TCRdb, limited to in-frame rearrangements. These files lack a portion of the clones; in checked studies, under half of the deficit traces to unresolved V genes, and the cause of the others is not known. In this sample the table shows 130,000 to 150,000 clones, 75% to 85% of which occur a single time. The ten largest account for roughly a tenth of the sample. Material for sequencing was peripheral blood. The receptor set was obtained from a man aged 55 to 70 with active or convalescent COVID-19.

This clone was recorded only once. The chain is built from TRBV4-3 and TRBJ2-5; 11 nucleotides align to TRBD2. This CDR3 has 15 residues. Trimming took 2 bases from V and 3 from J; bases not matched to a gene: 2. Germline V CDR1 and CDR2: LGHNA, YSLEER. As DNA, the CDR3 is TGCGCCAGCAGCCAATATAGCGGGGGGGAAGAGACCCAGTACTTC. It specifies CASSQYSGGEETQYF.

The chain employs TRBV10-2 and TRBJ1-2; 10 nucleotides match TRBD1. Germline assignment: CDR1 WSHSY and CDR2 SAAADI. The trim removed 3 bases at V and 3 bases at J, leaving 4 bases unmatched. The CDR3 is 15 amino acids. CDR3 nucleotides: TGCGCCAGCAGTGATAGGACAGGGGGGGACTATGGCTACACCTTC. This gives the protein CASSDRTGGDYGYTF.

This chain connects TRBV7-9 to TRBJ1-4; weak D call: TRBD1 (6 bases). Germline V gene sequence: CDR1 SEHNR, CDR2 FQNEAQ (reference sequence). V was cut by 1 base and J by 3 bases, with 15 bases left in between. This CDR3 is built from 17 residues. CDR3 DNA: TGTGCCAGCAGCTTAGGCAGGGGAGAAGGGGCTAATGAAAAACTGTTTTTT. Translating it yields CASSLGRGEGANEKLFF.

The J gene is TRBJ2-1, the V gene TRBV24-1, with 13 bases matching TRBD2. CDR1 and CDR2 from the germline V gene are KGHDR and SFDVKD. V shed 3 bases and J 8 bases; nucleotides not matched to a gene: 6. This CDR3 comprises 16 residues. CDR3 residues: CATSDAGTSGTDEQFF. CDR3 nucleotide sequence: TGTGCCACCAGTGATGCCGGGACTAGCGGGACCGATGAGCAGTTCTTC.

This sequence joins TRBV28 and TRBJ1-6, with no clear D. CDR3 length: 16 residues. Germline lookup yields CDR1 MDHEN and CDR2 SYDVKM. V was clipped by 4 bases and J by 4 bases, with 14 bases between them. The CDR3 sequence is CASSSPQEFYNSPLHF. In DNA form, the CDR3 reads TGTGCCAGCAGTTCCCCCCAGGAATTTTATAATTCACCCCTCCACTTT.

V and J are TRBV3-1 (or the pseudogene TRBV3-2) and TRBJ1-4; 7 nucleotides agree with TRBD1. Trimming removed 4 bases from V and 8 bases from J; junction bases left unmatched: 10. Germline assignment: CDR1 LGHDT and CDR2 YNNKEL (reference sequence). This CDR3 comprises 15 residues. CDR3 sequence: CASSPTDRDHEKLFF. CDR3 coding DNA: TGTGCCAGCAGCCCGACCGACAGGGATCACGAAAAACTGTTTTTT.

This clone was observed a handful of times. This sequence joins TRBV5-8 and TRBJ2-1, with D perhaps TRBD1 (6 bases). The CDR3 contains 13 residues. Looked up from germline, CDR1 is SGHTS and CDR2 is YDEGEE. With 5 bases removed from V and 10 bases from J, the gap between germline ends came to 16 bases. CDR3 sequence: CASSKTSGDEQFF. The CDR3 region has the DNA TGTGCCAGCAGTAAGACATCAGGGGACGAGCAGTTCTTC.

The V gene is TRBV29-1, the J gene TRBJ2-7; possible D gene TRBD1, 6 bases. The CDR3 length is 14 residues. V shed 4 bases and J shed 0 bases, with 13 bases lying between them. CDR1 SQVTM and CDR2 ANQGSEA come from the germline V gene. For the CDR3, the DNA is TGCAGCGTTGGCACAGGGCTAGCCTCCTACGAGCAGTACTTC. Translating it yields CSVGTGLASYEQYF.

V usage is TRBV4-3 and J usage is TRBJ2-4; TRBD1 agrees at 9 bases. In germline, CDR1 is LGHNA, CDR2 YSLEER. This CDR3 is built from 18 residues. After removal of 0 bases from V and 5 bases from J, the junction contained 11 bases not matched to a gene. CDR3 amino acids: CASSQDFPSRQGENIQYF. The CDR3 DNA follows: TGCGCCAGCAGCCAAGACTTTCCTTCCCGACAGGGGGAAAACATTCAGTACTTC.

The CDR3: CASSLQGGYNEQFF. The CDR3, as DNA: TGTGCCAGCAGCTTACAGGGGGGCTACAATGAGCAGTTCTTC. This chain joins TRBV5-4 and TRBJ2-1; 8 nucleotides match TRBD1. CDR1 and CDR2 from the germline V gene are SGHNT and YYREEE (reference sequence). Trimming took 2 bases from V and 3 from J; bases not matched to a gene: 1. The CDR3 runs to 14 residues.

The sample holds a few counts of this clone. This sequence joins TRBV9 and TRBJ2-1, with TRBD2 identical over 9 bases. The CDR3 has 17 residues. The trim removed 0 bases at V and 4 bases at J, leaving 8 bases unmatched. Germline-derived CDR1 and CDR2 are SGDLS and YYNGEE. The CDR3 loop reads CASSVAGSGGSYNEQFF. CDR3 in DNA: TGTGCCAGCAGCGTAGCGGGCAGCGGGGGGTCGTACAATGAGCAGTTCTTC.

The chain carries TRBV7-9 and TRBJ1-5; D gene unclear. Germline V gives CDR1 SEHNR, CDR2 FQNEAQ (reference sequence). The CDR3 consists of 13 residues. The V gene lost 1 base and the J gene lost 6 bases, with 7 bases spanning the gap. The CDR3 protein is CASSLGEGQPQHF. The CDR3 DNA reads TGTGCCAGCAGCTTAGGGGAGGGTCAGCCCCAGCATTTT.

The chain recombines TRBV5-6 with TRBJ2-5; D possibly corresponds to TRBD2 (6 bases). The CDR3 is 14 amino acids. Trimming removed 7 bases at V and 5 bases at J, with 18 bases between. Germline V gene data show CDR1 as SGHDT and CDR2 as YYEEEE. CDR3 sequence reads: CASSPGGYLETQYF. The CDR3 nucleotides read TGTGCCAGCTCTCCTGGAGGGTATCTGGAGACCCAGTACTTC.

This chain connects TRBV6-5 to TRBJ1-1, with 11 bases identical to TRBD1. CDR1 MNHEY and CDR2 SVGAGI come from the germline V gene. The CDR3 sequence is 13 residues long. Trimming removed 4 bases from V and 8 bases from J; junction bases left unmatched: 3. CDR3 sequence (DNA): TGTGCCAGCAGTTCGGACAGGGGGCGAGAAGCTTTCTTT. This encodes CASSSDRGREAFF.

J is TRBJ1-1 and V is TRBV10-3; D not certain. Germline V lookup: CDR1 ENHRY, CDR2 SYGVKD. The V gene lost 3 bases and the J gene lost 6 bases, with 11 bases spanning the gap. This CDR3 region has 13 residues. In DNA form, the CDR3 reads TGTGCCATCAGTGATAGAGGCCCGTCTGAAGCTTTCTTT. Amino acid sequence: CAISDRGPSEAFF.

J is TRBJ1-2 and V is TRBV10-3; tentative D call: TRBD1 (6 bases). CDR3 length: 15 residues. Trimming stripped 2 bases from V and 4 bases from J, with 14 bases between. Per the germline V gene, CDR1 is ENHRY and CDR2 is SYGVKD. The CDR3 reads CAISERDTGTYGYTF. The CDR3 DNA reads as TGTGCCATCAGTGAGAGAGATACAGGGACCTATGGCTACACCTTC.

This sequence joins TRBV19 and TRBJ1-2, with 9 bases aligning to TRBD1. Trimming cost V 3 bases and J 7 bases; bases outside gene matches: 9. The CDR3 has 15 residues. CDR1 is LNHDA and CDR2 is SQIVND in the germline V gene (reference sequence). The CDR3 sequence is CASSIAGTGYRGYTF. The CDR3 nucleotides are TGTGCCAGTAGTATTGCCGGGACAGGGTACCGTGGCTACACCTTC.

The rearrangement links TRBV15 to TRBJ1-3; perhaps TRBD1 as D (5 bases). Trimming pared 1 base from V and 0 bases from J, leaving 10 bases between. The germline V gene encodes CDR1 LNHNV and CDR2 YYDKDF (reference sequence). The CDR3 consists of 16 residues. The CDR3 here is CATSRGGGGSGNTIYF. DNA for the CDR3: TGTGCCACCAGCAGAGGGGGCGGGGGCTCTGGAAACACCATATATTTT. The variable domain in full, with the rest retrieved from reference TRBV15 and TRBJ1-3, is DAMVIQNPRYQVTQFGKPVTLSCSQTLNHNVMYWYQQKSSQAPKLLFHYYDKDFNNEADTPDNFQSRRPNTSFCFLDIRSPGLGDTAMYLCATSRGGGGSGNTIYFGEGSWLTVV.

This CDR3 reads CASSQVASSNQPQHF. CDR3 sequence (DNA): TGCGCCAGCAGCCAAGTTGCTAGTAGCAATCAGCCCCAGCATTTT. The J gene is TRBJ1-5, the V gene TRBV4-1; D is uncertain. CDR1 MGHRA and CDR2 YSYEKL come from the germline V gene. Trimming removed 1 base at V and 0 bases at J, with 7 bases between. The CDR3 contains 15 residues.

V and J are TRBV3-1 (or the pseudogene TRBV3-2) and TRBJ1-2, with 10 bases lining up with TRBD1. Germline V lookup: CDR1 LGHDT, CDR2 YNNKEL (reference sequence). The CDR3 loop spans 16 amino acids. V was clipped by 3 bases and J by 5 bases; unmatched bases: 9. Here the CDR3 DNA reads TGTGCCAGCAGCCATACGGGACAGGGGTCCTTTTATGGCTACACCTTC. It yields the protein CASSHTGQGSFYGYTF.

The chain has TRBV9 and TRBJ1-2, with D tentatively TRBD1 (5 bases). This CDR3 comprises 18 residues. Deletions cut 0 bases from V and 0 bases from J, with 18 bases between. Germline CDR1 is SGDLS and CDR2 is YYNGEE. In DNA form, the CDR3 reads TGTGCCAGCAGCGTAGACTACGGACACATGCTTTCTAACTATGGCTACACCTTC. Translated: CASSVDYGHMLSNYGYTF.